This T cell receptor (beta chain) was sequenced during a study of vaccination effects on CD4 cells after COVID-19. A remark on this clone: The antigen remains unidentified.

Following an approximately eleven-day culture, CD4+ T cells were purified. Libraries were prepared by immunoSEQ multiplex PCR; TCRdb keeps only in-frame clonotypes and omits some of them. The sample consists of 50,000 to 70,000 clones, 72% of them appearing once. V lost 10 bases to trimming and J lost 2 bases, with 21 bases between them. The length of the CDR3 is 16 residues. Germline V gene lookup returns CDR1 ENHRY and CDR2 SYGVKD. This TCR was sampled from a human donor who had a prior SARS-CoV-2 infection. The chain joins TRBV10-3 to TRBJ2-1; D could derive from TRBD1 or TRBD2 (6 bases each). Sequences were derived from CD4+ T cells from PBMCs cultured without peptide, sampled before COVID-19 vaccination. The CDR3 DNA reads TGTGCCACGTCGTGGGTCGGGGGCGGCGCCTACAATGAGCAGTTCTTC. This gives the protein CATSWVGGGAYNEQFF.